This TCR beta chain was sequenced for a study of cytomegalovirus exposure and HLA in healthy donors. Study information: The same platform was used for the roughly 120 validation repertoires as for the approximately 730 first-cohort repertoires, as reported in a later analysis. Study-wide results and caveats: CMV antigen specificity was confirmed in vitro for a few CMV-associated chains. Despite most TCR sequences being rare, some public TCRs occurred in many donors.

TCRdb keeps only in-frame clones here, not all; method: immunoSEQ multiplex PCR. The data hold about 67,000 clones, with roughly 92% observed a single time. The V end was cut by 6 bases, the J end by 5 bases, with 11 bases between. CDR3 length equals 13 residues. Germline CDR1 LNHDA, CDR2 SQIVND (reference sequence). A remark on this clone: Its specificity is not known.

V is TRBV19 and J is TRBJ1-5; D is perhaps TRBD1 (6 bases). This TCR came from a young woman in good health and CMV-seronegative. Sequences were obtained from PBMCs. The CDR3 is CASRGQKYQPQHF. Here the CDR3 DNA reads TGTGCCAGTAGAGGACAGAAGTATCAGCCCCAGCATTTT.